The 19 T cell receptor beta chains presented below share a single source sample, sequenced in a study of blood T cell repertoires in COVID-19 (dated by TCRdb to about 2020). Libraries were made using the immunoSEQ multiplex PCR assay. TCRdb limited this immuneACCESS table to in-frame rearrangements with V and J called. A share of clones is missing; checked studies link under half to unresolved V genes, and the rest is unexplained. Here the sample has some 120,000 clones; around nine tenths occur a single time. Over 3.5% of the sample goes to the ten largest clones. The material sequenced was peripheral blood. All receptors derive from a man aged 45-60 years with active COVID-19.

This clone has just one count. This chain connects TRBV5-6 to TRBJ1-2, with D maybe TRBD1 (6 bases). The germline CDR1 and CDR2 sequences are SGHDT and YYEEEE. Deletions cut 0 bases from V and 4 bases from J, with 16 bases between. The CDR3 has 16 amino acids. In DNA form, the CDR3 reads TGTGCCAGCAGCTTGGGACAGGCGTCGGAGGTCTATGGCTACACCTTC. This encodes CASSLGQASEVYGYTF.

The chain links TRBV7-2 to TRBJ2-7, with TRBD2 as a possible D gene (6 bases). CDR1 is SGHTA and CDR2 is FQGNSA in the germline V gene. The CDR3 consists of 18 residues. The V and J ends lost 0 bases and 3 bases respectively, with 21 bases between them. CDR3 sequence: CASSLAVGPRRGVYEQYF. The CDR3 region has the DNA TGTGCCAGCAGCTTAGCGGTAGGGCCCCGCCGCGGGGTCTACGAGCAGTACTTC.

This chain links TRBV15 with TRBJ1-3; 7 bases agree with TRBD1. The CDR3 extends over 18 amino acids. V dropped 2 bases and J dropped 0; count of bases not matched to a gene: 10. The germline V gene encodes CDR1 LNHNV and CDR2 YYDKDF (reference sequence). This CDR3 reads CATSRLYGQDHSGNTIYF. The DNA for the CDR3 is TGTGCCACCAGCAGACTTTATGGACAGGACCACTCTGGAAACACCATATATTTT.

The V gene is TRBV2, the J gene TRBJ2-3, with 10 bases lining up with TRBD2. After removal of 9 bases from V and 0 bases from J, the junction contained 3 bases not matched to a gene. This CDR3 contains 14 residues. Germline-derived CDR1 and CDR2 are SNHLY and FYNNEI. The CDR3 DNA reads TGTGCCAGACTAGCGGGGATTAGCACAGATACGCAGTATTTT. Translated: CARLAGISTDTQYF.

The chain is built from TRBV7-2 and TRBJ2-1, with 7 nucleotides matching TRBD1. The germline CDR1 and CDR2 sequences are SGHTA and FQGNSA. CDR3 length: 15 residues. V lost 1 base and J lost 8; bases outside the gene matches: 8. The chain's CDR3 is CASSLDRQGFDEQFF. The CDR3 nucleotides read TGTGCCAGCAGCTTAGACAGACAGGGTTTTGATGAGCAGTTCTTC.

The CDR3 reads CASSPRGDRGLTNEKLFF. CDR3 DNA: TGTGCCAGCTCCCCTCGTGGGGACAGGGGGCTGACTAATGAAAAACTGTTTTTT. This chain links TRBV18 with TRBJ1-4, with 12 bases matching TRBD1. V shed 6 bases, J shed 2 bases, and the junction held 10 bases outside the gene matches. The CDR3 totals 18 residues. CDR1 is KGHSH and CDR2 is LQKENI in the germline V gene.

The genes are TRBV5-1 and TRBJ2-2; 12 positions agree with TRBD1. This CDR3 is 16 amino acids long. After removal of 4 bases from V and 5 bases from J, the junction contained 6 bases not matched to a gene. From germline, CDR1 is SGHRS and CDR2 YFSETQ. The CDR3 here is CASSLTGQGATGELFF. The CDR3 DNA is TGCGCCAGCAGCCTGACGGGACAGGGGGCAACCGGGGAGCTGTTTTTT.

The rearrangement links TRBV7-9 to TRBJ1-1; tentatively, D is TRBD1 (5 bases). CDR3 length equals 13 residues. The germline V and J ends were trimmed by 11 bases and 3 bases, with 16 bases remaining between them. Germline V gene data show CDR1 as SEHNR and CDR2 as FQNEAQ (reference sequence). DNA for the CDR3: TGTGCCGGTGGGGCATCACGGGACACTGAAGCTTTCTTT. Protein: CAGGASRDTEAFF.

The rearrangement joins TRBV30 to TRBJ2-1; 7 bases are a match to TRBD2. The germline V gene encodes CDR1 GTSNPN and CDR2 SVGIG (reference sequence). This CDR3 has 16 residues. Losses at the gene ends were 4 bases for V and 7 bases for J; bases not matched to a gene: 16. The CDR3 protein is CAWIPRAGSARNEQFF. CDR3 nucleotides: TGTGCCTGGATCCCTAGAGCGGGAAGCGCTCGGAATGAGCAGTTCTTC. Together with reference TRBV30 and TRBJ2-1, the CDR3 gives the full variable domain: SQTIHQWPATLVQPVGSPLSLECTVEGTSNPNLYWYRQAAGRGLQLLFYSVGIGQISSEVPQNLSASRPQDRQFILSSKKLLLSDSGFYLCAWIPRAGSARNEQFFGPGTRLTVL.

The rearrangement uses TRBV10-2 and TRBJ1-4; no clear D. CDR3 length equals 14 residues. With 2 bases removed from V and 5 bases from J, the gap between germline ends came to 9 bases. The germline V gene has CDR1 WSHSY and CDR2 SAAADI. CDR3 sequence (DNA): TGCGCCAGCAGTGAGGGACTTTGGAATGAAAAACTGTTTTTT. Amino acids: CASSEGLWNEKLFF.

V usage is TRBV9 and J usage is TRBJ1-1; 10 bases map to TRBD1. There are 14 residues in the CDR3. Unmatched junction bases numbered 1, after V lost 2 bases and J lost 3 bases. CDR1 is SGDLS, CDR2 YYNGEE, per germline. CDR3 region: CASSVGQGYTEAFF. The DNA for the CDR3 is TGTGCCAGCAGCGTGGGACAGGGGTACACTGAAGCTTTCTTT.

V gene TRBV3-1 (or the pseudogene TRBV3-2) combines with J gene TRBJ2-1; 12 bases fit TRBD2. CDR3 size: 17 residues. V shed 1 base and J 9 bases; nucleotides not matched to a gene: 10. CDR1 is LGHDT and CDR2 is YNNKEL in the germline V gene (reference sequence). The CDR3: CASSQASASGRAGEQFF. The CDR3 bases are TGTGCCAGCAGCCAAGCCTCTGCTAGCGGGAGGGCCGGTGAGCAGTTCTTC.

This chain connects TRBV15 to TRBJ1-1, with 7 bases identical to TRBD1. Germline values: CDR1 LNHNV, CDR2 YYDKDF (reference sequence). The CDR3 contains 17 residues. Trimming at V came to 0 bases and at J to 5 bases, leaving 12 bases not matched to a gene. CDR3 bases: TGTGCCACCAGCAGAGATGAGGGCGCAGGGGGTTGGACTGAAGCTTTCTTT. It is translated as CATSRDEGAGGWTEAFF.

The V gene is TRBV19, the J gene TRBJ1-5, with D perhaps matching TRBD1 (6 bases). There are 12 residues in the CDR3. The germline V and J ends were trimmed by 11 bases and 3 bases, with 11 bases remaining between them. Germline values: CDR1 LNHDA, CDR2 SQIVND (reference sequence). The CDR3 sequence is CARGQSNQPQHF. Here the CDR3 DNA reads TGTGCCCGAGGACAGTCCAATCAGCCCCAGCATTTT. The full variable domain, completed using reference TRBV19 and TRBJ1-5, is DGGITQSPKYLFRKEGQNVTLSCEQNLNHDAMYWYRQDPGQGLRLIYYSQIVNDFQKGDIAEGYSVSREKKESFPLTVTSAQKNPTAFYLCARGQSNQPQHFGDGTRLSIL.

The rearrangement joins TRBV6-1 to TRBJ2-7, with D uncertain. The V and J ends lost 1 base and 4 bases respectively, with 14 bases between them. The CDR3 totals 15 residues. Germline assignment: CDR1 MNHNS and CDR2 SASEGT. CDR3 region: CASSEGASNVYEQYV. The DNA for the CDR3 is TGTGCCAGCAGTGAAGGGGCGAGCAACGTATACGAGCAGTACGTC.

The rearrangement links TRBV5-4 to TRBJ2-2; D might be TRBD2 (6 bases). Germline CDR1 and CDR2: SGHNT and YYREEE (reference sequence). The CDR3 loop spans 15 amino acids. V was pared by 4 bases and J by 7 bases, with 17 bases between. DNA of the CDR3: TGTGCCAGCAGCGTGGGGACTCCCCATGGCGGGGAGCTGTTTTTT. Protein product: CASSVGTPHGGELFF.

This clone was seen only once. The rearrangement uses TRBV19 and TRBJ1-1; no clear D gene. The CDR3 is made up of 13 amino acids. Trimming removed 3 bases from V and 0 bases from J, with 5 bases in between. Germline-derived CDR1 and CDR2 are LNHDA and SQIVND (reference sequence). The CDR3 DNA sequence: TGTGCCAGTAGTATTTCAGTGAACACTGAAGCTTTCTTT. Protein sequence: CASSISVNTEAFF.

V usage is TRBV7-2 and J usage is TRBJ2-1; 10 bases fit TRBD2. The V gene's germline CDR1 is SGHTA and CDR2 FQGNSA. This CDR3 contains 16 residues. The J segment lost 8 bases and the V segment lost 5 bases, leaving 12 bases of the junction unmatched. Here the CDR3 DNA reads TGTGCCAGCAGCCCAACCATAGCGGGAGGAACGGATGAGCAGTTCTTC. It specifies CASSPTIAGGTDEQFF.

V usage is TRBV27 and J usage is TRBJ2-6; D remains unclear. Trimming took 7 bases from V and 2 from J, leaving 15 bases between them. Per germline, CDR1 MNHEY and CDR2 SMNVEV (reference sequence). The CDR3 covers 16 residues. The CDR3, as DNA: TGTGCCAGCATCCAATACTATGGAGCTGGGGCCAACGTCCTGACTTTC. Its translation is CASIQYYGAGANVLTF. The whole variable domain, remainder taken from reference TRBV27 and TRBJ2-6, is EAQVTQNPRYLITVTGKKLTVTCSQNMNHEYMSWYRQDPGLGLRQIYYSMNVEVTDKGDVPEGYKVSRKEKRNFPLILESPSPNQTSLYFCASIQYYGAGANVLTFGAGSRLTVL.